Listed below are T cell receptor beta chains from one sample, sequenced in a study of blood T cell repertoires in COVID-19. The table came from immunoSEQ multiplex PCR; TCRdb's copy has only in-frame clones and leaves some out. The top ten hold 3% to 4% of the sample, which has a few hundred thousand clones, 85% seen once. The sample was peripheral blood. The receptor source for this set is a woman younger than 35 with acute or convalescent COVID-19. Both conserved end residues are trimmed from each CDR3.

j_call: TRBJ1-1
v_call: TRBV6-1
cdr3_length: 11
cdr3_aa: ASSLGGGTEAF

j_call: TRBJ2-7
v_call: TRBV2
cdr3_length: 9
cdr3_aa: ASSLSYEQY

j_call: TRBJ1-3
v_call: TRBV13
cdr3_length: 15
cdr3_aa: ASSSTGVEESGNTIY

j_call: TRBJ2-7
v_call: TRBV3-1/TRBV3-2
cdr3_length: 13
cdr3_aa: ASSQVTSCAAEQY

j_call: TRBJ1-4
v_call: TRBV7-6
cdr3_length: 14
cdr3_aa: ASSLEGAGVNEKLF

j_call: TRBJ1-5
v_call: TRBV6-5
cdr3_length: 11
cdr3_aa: ASSYDSFQPQH

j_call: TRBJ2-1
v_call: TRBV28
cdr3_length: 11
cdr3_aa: ASSFRGYNEQF

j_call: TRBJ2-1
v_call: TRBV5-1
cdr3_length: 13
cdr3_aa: ASRAGTGAYNEQF

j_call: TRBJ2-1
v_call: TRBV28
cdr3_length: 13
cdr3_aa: ASSLVPPLMDEQF

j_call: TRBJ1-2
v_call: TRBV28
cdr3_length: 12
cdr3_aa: ASSLPTGHYGYT

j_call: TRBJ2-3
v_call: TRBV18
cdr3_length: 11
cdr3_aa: ASSPGTQDTQY

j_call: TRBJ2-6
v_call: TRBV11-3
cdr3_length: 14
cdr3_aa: ASSLVSYSGANVLT

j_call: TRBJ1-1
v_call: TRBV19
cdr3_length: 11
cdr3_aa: ASKRQLNTEAF

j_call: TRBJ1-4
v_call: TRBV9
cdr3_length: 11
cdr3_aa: ASGGGTNEKLF

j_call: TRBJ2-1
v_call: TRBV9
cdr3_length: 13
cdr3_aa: ASSRGRNPDNEQF

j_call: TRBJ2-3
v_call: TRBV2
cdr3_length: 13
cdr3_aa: ASRMGGTSTDTQY

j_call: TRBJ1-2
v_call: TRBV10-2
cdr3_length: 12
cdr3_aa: ASSEVEGLDGYT

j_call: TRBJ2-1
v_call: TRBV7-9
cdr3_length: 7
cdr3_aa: ASGTPFF

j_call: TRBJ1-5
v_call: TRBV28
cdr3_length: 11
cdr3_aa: ASSFFKDRWAT

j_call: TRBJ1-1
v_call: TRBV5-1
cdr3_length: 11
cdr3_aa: ASSSTGFTEAF

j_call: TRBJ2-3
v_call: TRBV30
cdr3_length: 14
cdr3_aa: AWSGEGFSSTDTQY

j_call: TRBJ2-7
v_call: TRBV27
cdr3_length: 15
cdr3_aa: ASSSGTGIMAFYEQY

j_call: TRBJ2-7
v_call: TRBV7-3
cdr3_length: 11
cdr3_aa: ASSLLGGYEQY

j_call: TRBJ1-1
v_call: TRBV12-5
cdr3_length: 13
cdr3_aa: ASGLVMSGNTEAF

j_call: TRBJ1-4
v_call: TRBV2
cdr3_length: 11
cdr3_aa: ASSLEGGEKLF

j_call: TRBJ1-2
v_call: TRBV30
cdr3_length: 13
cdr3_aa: AWSVLRGPNYGYT

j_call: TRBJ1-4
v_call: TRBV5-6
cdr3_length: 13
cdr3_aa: ASSLAGTANEKLF

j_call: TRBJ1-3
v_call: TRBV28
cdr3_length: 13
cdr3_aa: ASSLREISGNTIY

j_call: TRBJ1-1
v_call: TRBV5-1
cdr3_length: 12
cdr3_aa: ASSLGTGLTEAF

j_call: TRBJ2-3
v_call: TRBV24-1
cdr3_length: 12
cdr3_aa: ATSVQGGTDTQY

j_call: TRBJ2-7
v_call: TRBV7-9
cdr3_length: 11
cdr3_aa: ASRRRDTDEQY

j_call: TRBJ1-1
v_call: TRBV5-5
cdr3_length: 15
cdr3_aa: ASSLGQGRYLNTEAF

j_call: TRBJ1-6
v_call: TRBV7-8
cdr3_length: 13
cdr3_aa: ASSLWQGEGSPLH

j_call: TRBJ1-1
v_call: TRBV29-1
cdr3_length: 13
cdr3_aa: SVEDHYVLNTEAF

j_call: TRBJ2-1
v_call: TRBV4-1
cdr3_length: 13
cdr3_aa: ASSPQAGVYNEQF

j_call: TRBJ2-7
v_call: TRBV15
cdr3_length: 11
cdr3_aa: ATAPGQYYEQY

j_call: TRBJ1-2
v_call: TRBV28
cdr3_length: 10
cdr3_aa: ASSPGIYGYT

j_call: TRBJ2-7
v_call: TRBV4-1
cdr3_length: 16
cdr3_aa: ASSQDPPSGNLGDEQY

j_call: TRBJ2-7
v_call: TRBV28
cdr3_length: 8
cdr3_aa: ASQGYEQY

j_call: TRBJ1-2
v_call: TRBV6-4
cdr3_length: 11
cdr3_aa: ASSVEGGRGYT

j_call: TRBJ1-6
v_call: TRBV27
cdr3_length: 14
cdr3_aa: ASKRGGSSYNSPLH

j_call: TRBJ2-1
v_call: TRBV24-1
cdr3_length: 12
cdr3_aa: AILLAGGHNEQF

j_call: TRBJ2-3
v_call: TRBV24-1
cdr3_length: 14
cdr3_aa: ATSDPGQGGTDTQY

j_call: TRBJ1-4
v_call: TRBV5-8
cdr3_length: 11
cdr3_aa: ASRVRLNEKLF

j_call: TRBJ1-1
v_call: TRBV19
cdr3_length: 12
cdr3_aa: ASSFSREVTEAF

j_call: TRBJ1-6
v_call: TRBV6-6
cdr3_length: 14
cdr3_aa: ASSSQTAGTNSPLH

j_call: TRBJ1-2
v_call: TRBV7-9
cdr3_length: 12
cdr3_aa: ASSFGQGVGGYT

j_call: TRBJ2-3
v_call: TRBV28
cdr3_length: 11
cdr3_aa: ASKDRVTDTQY

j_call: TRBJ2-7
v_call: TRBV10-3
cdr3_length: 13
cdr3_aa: AISKTSGRAYEQY

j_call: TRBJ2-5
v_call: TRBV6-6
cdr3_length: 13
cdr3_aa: ASSPDRGFWETQY

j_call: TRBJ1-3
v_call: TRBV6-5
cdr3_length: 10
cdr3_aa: ASYNSGNTIY

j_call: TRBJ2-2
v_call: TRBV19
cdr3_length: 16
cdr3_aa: ASFPRQLSYSNTGELF

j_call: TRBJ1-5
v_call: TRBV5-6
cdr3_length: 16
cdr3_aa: ASTKWDRGYGGNQPQH